This T cell receptor beta chain is from a study of T cells in Graves' hyperthyroidism and ophthalmopathy. Amplification of TCR beta CDR3 regions used RNA as the template. The HTBI set primed first-round TCR CDR3 RT-PCR. One entry per CDR3 protein results from TCRdb running MiXCR on the multiplex PCR reads. The data contain around 350,000 distinct CDR3 sequences, 12% to 15% of them singletons. This clonotype was seen at least ten times. Sequenced sample: blood. This clonotype originated in a woman aged 60-75 years with Graves' ophthalmopathy.

CDR3 in amino acids: CASGQSSSYNEQFF. CDR3 bases: TGTGCCAGCGGACAGAGTAGCTCCTACAATGAGCAGTTCTTC. This chain uses TRBV2 with TRBJ2-1; D is possibly TRBD1 (6 bases). The CDR3 has 14 residues. Germline CDR1 SNHLY, CDR2 FYNNEI. V lost 8 bases and J lost 0, with 11 bases in between.